Reported below is one T cell receptor (beta chain). Antigen: not known. The record originates from a study of vaccination effects on CD4 cells after COVID-19. At the level of the study: Before sequencing took place, the ViraFEST assay used viral peptide pools to expand antigen-specific CD4+ T cells. Researchers reported culturing two million PBMC in each well, adding 8 to 10 IU/ml IL-2 and about 9.6 ug/ml peptides. Study-wide results and caveats: Only a single clone (1 of 255 vaccine-induced clones in healthy vaccinees) cross-reacted with common cold coronaviruses.

Following 10 days of culture, CD4+ T cells were isolated. Every participant took two doses of the BNT162b2 or mRNA-1273 vaccine. The repertoire was sequenced with immunoSEQ multiplex PCR; TCRdb's copy has only in-frame clones and lacks some. The table lists about 66,000 clones, 70% to 85% of them singletons. V lost 7 bases, J lost 5 bases, and 6 bases stayed unmatched. The length of the CDR3 is 13 residues. This TCR came from a human donor who received a COVID-19 vaccine. This chain joins TRBV12-3 or TRBV12-4 and TRBJ1-2, with 8 bases aligning to TRBD1. This specimen was CD4+ T cells from PBMCs cultured without peptide, taken after COVID-19 vaccination. CDR3 loop: CASNPTGEYGYTF. The CDR3 nucleotides read TGTGCCAGCAATCCGACAGGGGAGTATGGCTACACCTTC.